The rows below give T cell receptor beta chains drawn from one sample of a study of blood T cell repertoires in COVID-19. Clones were sequenced by immunoSEQ multiplex PCR, and TCRdb holds only the in-frame ones, with some missing. The sample gives about 70,000 clones, approximately 84% of which show up once; around 10% is in the top ten. Sample: peripheral blood. All receptors derive from a human donor in a cohort sampled during active COVID-19. Both conserved end residues are part of each CDR3. A D gene is named only where the DNA matches it firmly. Expanded clones are given a class, and other clones once, few, many or no size at all.

d_gene: .
abundance: .
v_gene: TRBV20-1
len: 11
j_gene: TRBJ1-4
CDR3aa: CSVRLNEKLFF
CDR3nt: TGCAGTGTCAGACTAAATGAAAAACTGTTTTTT

d_gene: .
abundance: .
v_gene: TRBV21-1
len: 13
j_gene: TRBJ2-7
CDR3aa: CASSKGQGYEQYF
CDR3nt: TGTGCCAGCAGCAAAGGACAGGGCTACGAGCAGTACTTC

d_gene: .
abundance: .
v_gene: TRBV5-5
len: 18
j_gene: TRBJ1-5
CDR3aa: CASSPGQGIVYSNQPQHF
CDR3nt: TGTGCCAGCAGCCCGGGGCAGGGGATCGTTTATAGCAATCAGCCCCAGCATTTT

d_gene: TRBD1
abundance: .
v_gene: TRBV6-6
len: 13
j_gene: TRBJ1-3
CDR3aa: CASSYVRGRSIYF
CDR3nt: TGTGCCAGCAGTTACGTCAGGGGGCGGTCCATATATTTT

d_gene: .
abundance: .
v_gene: TRBV6-5
len: 15
j_gene: TRBJ2-7
CDR3aa: CASSARPGGSYEQYF
CDR3nt: TGTGCCAGCAGCGCCCGACCCGGAGGGTCCTACGAGCAGTACTTC

d_gene: TRBD2
abundance: .
v_gene: TRBV10-3
len: 14
j_gene: TRBJ2-5
CDR3aa: CASGSGGLGETQYF
CDR3nt: TGTGCCTCGGGTTCGGGAGGGCTAGGAGAGACCCAGTACTTC

d_gene: TRBD1
abundance: .
v_gene: TRBV9
len: 15
j_gene: TRBJ2-3
CDR3aa: CASSVRGQGWNTQYF
CDR3nt: TGTGCCAGCAGCGTACGAGGACAGGGGTGGAATACGCAGTATTTT

d_gene: .
abundance: .
v_gene: TRBV28
len: 16
j_gene: TRBJ1-4
CDR3aa: CASSFTTDATNEKLFF
CDR3nt: TGTGCCAGCAGTTTTACAACAGATGCAACTAATGAAAAACTGTTTTTT

d_gene: .
abundance: .
v_gene: TRBV11-2
len: 15
j_gene: TRBJ1-3
CDR3aa: CASSGGTPTGNTIYF
CDR3nt: TGTGCCAGCAGCGGCGGGACGCCAACTGGAAACACCATATATTTT

d_gene: TRBD2
abundance: once
v_gene: TRBV18
len: 16
j_gene: TRBJ2-3
CDR3aa: CASSPLPGGSTDTQYF
CDR3nt: TGTGCCAGCTCACCACTCCCGGGGGGGAGCACAGATACGCAGTATTTT

d_gene: TRBD2
abundance: .
v_gene: TRBV9
len: 14
j_gene: TRBJ2-5
CDR3aa: CASSVRTSGETQYF
CDR3nt: TGTGCCAGCAGCGTTCGGACTAGCGGAGAGACCCAGTACTTC

d_gene: TRBD1
abundance: .
v_gene: TRBV13
len: 13
j_gene: TRBJ1-4
CDR3aa: CASSLGSGGKLFF
CDR3nt: TGTGCCAGCAGCTTAGGGTCAGGGGGAAAACTGTTTTTT

d_gene: .
abundance: .
v_gene: TRBV12-5
len: 13
j_gene: TRBJ2-1
CDR3aa: CASGPRSYNEQFF
CDR3nt: TGTGCTAGTGGTCCCCGTTCCTACAATGAGCAGTTCTTC

d_gene: TRBD1
abundance: .
v_gene: TRBV3-1/TRBV3-2
len: 15
j_gene: TRBJ1-2
CDR3aa: CASSQDMTGNYGYTF
CDR3nt: TGTGCCAGCAGCCAAGATATGACAGGGAACTATGGCTACACCTTC

d_gene: .
abundance: .
v_gene: TRBV7-9
len: 12
j_gene: TRBJ1-1
CDR3aa: CASSFQSGEAFF
CDR3nt: TGTGCCAGCAGCTTCCAGTCGGGTGAAGCTTTCTTT

d_gene: TRBD1
abundance: .
v_gene: TRBV27
len: 15
j_gene: TRBJ1-5
CDR3aa: CASSLTGGQYQPQHF
CDR3nt: TGTGCCAGCAGTTTGACAGGGGGTCAATATCAGCCCCAGCATTTT

d_gene: .
abundance: .
v_gene: TRBV30
len: 13
j_gene: TRBJ1-5
CDR3aa: CAWSPGGNQPQHF
CDR3nt: TGTGCCTGGAGTCCGGGAGGTAATCAGCCCCAGCATTTT

d_gene: TRBD1
abundance: .
v_gene: TRBV28
len: 14
j_gene: TRBJ1-5
CDR3aa: CASRTDRGPQPQHF
CDR3nt: TGTGCCAGCAGGACTGACAGGGGGCCCCAGCCCCAGCATTTT

d_gene: .
abundance: .
v_gene: TRBV7-2
len: 16
j_gene: TRBJ1-4
CDR3aa: CASSLKVRGFNEKLFF
CDR3nt: TGTGCCAGCAGCCTCAAGGTTAGGGGGTTTAATGAAAAACTGTTTTTT

d_gene: TRBD2
abundance: .
v_gene: TRBV11-1
len: 15
j_gene: TRBJ2-5
CDR3aa: CASELAGHLQETQYF
CDR3nt: TGTGCCAGCGAGCTAGCGGGGCATCTCCAAGAGACCCAGTACTTC

d_gene: TRBD2
abundance: .
v_gene: TRBV7-8
len: 14
j_gene: TRBJ2-5
CDR3aa: CASRWTREQETQYF
CDR3nt: TGTGCCAGCAGATGGACTAGAGAACAAGAGACCCAGTACTTC

d_gene: .
abundance: once
v_gene: TRBV19
len: 16
j_gene: TRBJ1-1
CDR3aa: CASSRYVTEVNTEAFF
CDR3nt: TGTGCCAGTAGTAGGTACGTGACAGAAGTGAACACTGAAGCTTTCTTT

d_gene: TRBD2
abundance: .
v_gene: TRBV20-1
len: 14
j_gene: TRBJ2-2
CDR3aa: CSASAGGAPGELFF
CDR3nt: TGCAGTGCTAGTGCGGGGGGGGCGCCCGGGGAGCTGTTTTTT

d_gene: .
abundance: .
v_gene: TRBV11-2
len: 15
j_gene: TRBJ2-3
CDR3aa: CASSLVGALTDTQYF
CDR3nt: TGTGCCAGCAGCTTAGTAGGGGCCCTAACAGATACGCAGTATTTT

d_gene: .
abundance: .
v_gene: TRBV5-5
len: 14
j_gene: TRBJ1-1
CDR3aa: CASSSGTMNTEAFF
CDR3nt: TGTGCCAGCAGCTCCGGGACAATGAACACTGAAGCTTTCTTT

d_gene: .
abundance: .
v_gene: TRBV7-2
len: 15
j_gene: TRBJ2-3
CDR3aa: CASSSYSVRADTQYF
CDR3nt: TGTGCCAGCAGCTCCTACTCGGTCCGGGCAGATACGCAGTATTTT

d_gene: TRBD1
abundance: .
v_gene: TRBV12-5
len: 14
j_gene: TRBJ1-1
CDR3aa: CASGSTSRDSEAFF
CDR3nt: TGTGCTAGTGGTTCTACTTCCCGGGACAGTGAAGCTTTCTTT

d_gene: .
abundance: .
v_gene: TRBV30
len: 13
j_gene: TRBJ1-3
CDR3aa: CAWWQGFGNTIYF
CDR3nt: TGTGCCTGGTGGCAGGGGTTTGGAAACACCATATATTTT